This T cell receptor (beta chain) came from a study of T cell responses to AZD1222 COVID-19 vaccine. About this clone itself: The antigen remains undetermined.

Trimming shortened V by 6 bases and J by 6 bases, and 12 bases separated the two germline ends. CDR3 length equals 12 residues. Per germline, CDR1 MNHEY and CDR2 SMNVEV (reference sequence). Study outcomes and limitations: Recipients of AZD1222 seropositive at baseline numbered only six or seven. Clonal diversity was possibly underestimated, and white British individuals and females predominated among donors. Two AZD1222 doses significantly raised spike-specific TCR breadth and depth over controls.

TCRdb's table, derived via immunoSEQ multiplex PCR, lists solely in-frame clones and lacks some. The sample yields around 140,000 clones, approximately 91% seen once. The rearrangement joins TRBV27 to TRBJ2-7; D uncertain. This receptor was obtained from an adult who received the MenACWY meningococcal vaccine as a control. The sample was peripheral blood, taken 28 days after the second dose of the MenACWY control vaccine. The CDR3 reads CASSPRFGEQYF. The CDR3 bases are TGTGCCAGCAGCCCGAGGTTTGGCGAGCAGTACTTC.